This TCR beta chain was sequenced during a study of T cell responses to AZD1222 COVID-19 vaccine (dated by TCRdb to the early 2020s). Background for the entire study: TCR sequencing covered roughly 230 trial participants: 200 to 220 given two doses of AZD1222 and some 25 given two doses of MenACWY control vaccine. Trial participants were enrolled by age into 18-55, 56-69 and 70-plus year subgroups, with approximately 160, 26 and 62 TCR-sequenced participants respectively.

The meaning of the sample's time point label: about 28 days (+/-7) after the second vaccine dose. AZD1222 recipients whose second dose came at about 4 weeks and those whose second dose came at about 12 weeks were combined into one group, since spike-specific TCR depth and breadth did not differ between the two schedules. Vaccinee samples were obtained from the UK trials COV001 and COV002, which included a single-blind randomized controlled phase 2/3 trial of AZD1222 (ChAdOx1 nCoV-19) in healthy adults. For TCRbeta chain sequencing, PBMC samples were collected from trial participants at day 0 and at day 28 after the second dose. A remark on this clone: Its cognate antigen has yet to be identified. Base quality data are lacking; no much larger clone is found one base away.

The CDR3 regions of human TCRbeta chains were subjected to immunosequencing. The authors processed their data as follows. Repertoire TCRs were checked for matches against a reference library of SARS-CoV-2-specific TCRs that had been generated using the MIRA antigen-specificity platform. Breadth meant the fraction of unique TCRs that were SARS-CoV-2-associated, whereas depth meant the fraction of total T cells that were SARS-CoV-2-associated. Using the MIRA data, each spike-specific TCR was mapped to the spike region that the TCR reacts to and placed in a CD4 or CD8 class. Log10-transformed breadth and depth values were compared by one-way ANOVA with Sidak's multiple comparisons tests. What TCRdb holds here is the immuneACCESS table cut down to in-frame rearrangements. Part of the clones is not present; checked against another copy, under half of the missing clones reflect an unresolved V gene, and the others are unexplained. V, J and clone size are those of that table, while D and trimming were read from the DNA. Here the sample has roughly 100,000 clones; approximately 87% occur a single time. 10% of the sample is held by the ten biggest clonotypes.

What the authors observed across the whole study: Only five to seven AZD1222 recipients were SARS-CoV-2 seropositive at baseline, limiting conclusions about previously exposed vaccinees. Reportedly, close to half of the unique spike-specific TCRs recognized epitopes lying outside the regions that are mutated in the B.1.351 and B.1.1.7 variants. The vaccine-associated CD4 TCRs covered the entire spike protein, and the dominant responses fell in regions 160-218 and 743-854. Because no samples from the day 14 peak response were available, repertoires could be characterized only after the peak T cell response. The 56-69-year group was small, and its depth increase did not reach significance, likely because of low power. Participants were mostly white British, with more females than males. The authors suggested clonal diversity may have been underestimated. After two AZD1222 doses, both the breadth and the depth of spike-specific TCRs were significantly higher than at day 0 and than in MenACWY recipients.

The trim is 0 bases for V and 4 bases for J, with a gap of 13 bases between the germline ends. CDR3 length: 15 amino acids, cysteine to phenylalanine. Only the CDR3 DNA is retained, 45 bases long and in frame from the first base. CDR1 and CDR2 are drawn from the germline V gene: SGHRS, YFSETQ. The origin of this receptor is an adult who received the AZD1222 COVID-19 vaccine. The rearranged segments are TRBV5-1 and TRBJ1-1; tentative D gene TRBD1, with 5 bases matching. The starting material was peripheral blood, obtained 28 days after the second AZD1222 dose. CDR3 protein: CASSLVAREGTEAFF. Read as DNA, the sequence is TGCGCCAGCAGCTTGGTAGCCAGGGAGGGCACTGAAGCTTTCTTT.